The 27 T cell receptor beta chains below come from one sample, sequenced in a study of T-cell reconstitution after alpha-beta-depleted transplantation in children. Using unique molecular identifiers, the investigators prepared the TCRbeta library. TCRdb processed the PCR reads anew with MiXCR; each CDR3 protein has one entry. The repertoire holds around 700,000 distinct CDR3 sequences, with about 12% as singletons. This specimen was PBMCs, taken before TCRalphabeta/CD19-depleted stem cell transplant. Receptor source: a girl aged 2 to 9 with congenital amegakaryocytic thrombocytopenia, due to receive a stem cell transplant.

This clonotype showed up many times. V usage is TRBV5-6 and J usage is TRBJ2-7, with TRBD2 as a possible D gene (6 bases). V was clipped by 2 bases and J by 5 bases, with 20 bases between them. The length of the CDR3 is 16 residues. The germline V gene encodes CDR1 SGHDT and CDR2 YYEEEE. The CDR3 is CASSLFGGISMNEQYF. In nucleotides, the CDR3 is TGTGCCAGCAGCTTATTTGGGGGGATTAGTATGAACGAGCAGTACTTC. The full variable domain, its missing parts supplied by reference TRBV5-6 and TRBJ2-7, is DAGVTQSPTHLIKTRGQQVTLRCSPKSGHDTVSWYQQALGQGPQFIFQYYEEEERQRGNFPDRFSGHQFPNYSSELNVNALLLGDSALYLCASSLFGGISMNEQYFGPGTRLTVT.

In its sample, this clonotype was seen many times. This chain joins TRBV4-1 and TRBJ2-7, with D unresolved. The CDR3 has 15 amino acids. Germline loops: CDR1 MGHRA, CDR2 YSYEKL. V was shortened by 0 bases and J by 3 bases, with 12 bases between the two germline ends. The CDR3 region has the DNA TGCGCCAGCAGCCAAGATACCAATGGGGTCTACGAGCAGTACTTC. It translates to CASSQDTNGVYEQYF.

This clonotype has ten or more counts. The chain has TRBV20-1 and TRBJ2-1; D gene uncertain. The V gene's germline CDR1 is DFQATT and CDR2 SNEGSKA (reference sequence). CDR3 length: 13 amino acids. CDR3 nucleotide sequence: TGCAGCCTACTCTTACAAGGATACAATGAGCAGTTCTTC. Translated: CSLLLQGYNEQFF.

This clonotype was counted many times. The chain combines TRBV12-3 or TRBV12-4 with TRBJ1-2; 7 nucleotides agree with TRBD1. The J segment lost 4 bases and the V segment lost 3 bases, leaving 8 bases of the junction unmatched. This CDR3 region has 15 residues. This chain's CDR3 is CASSFEGAEVYGYTF. CDR3 nucleotides: TGTGCCAGCAGTTTCGAGGGGGCGGAGGTCTATGGCTACACCTTC.

The chain carries TRBV10-1 and TRBJ2-5, with D perhaps matching TRBD1 or TRBD2 (5 bases each). Germline V gene lookup returns CDR1 WNHNN and CDR2 SYGVQD (reference sequence). There are 15 residues in the CDR3. V was cut by 3 bases and J by 4 bases, with 15 bases left in between. The CDR3 loop is CASSEGWDPRETQYF. In DNA, the CDR3 is TGCGCCAGCAGTGAAGGATGGGACCCTAGAGAGACCCAGTACTTC.

The chain links TRBV13 to TRBJ1-3; 7 bases are shared with TRBD1. V was clipped by 5 bases and J by 0 bases; unmatched bases: 7. The CDR3 loop spans 16 amino acids. CDR1 and CDR2 from the germline V gene are PRHDT and FYEKMQ (reference sequence). The CDR3 loop reads CASSLRQGVSGNTIYF. DNA for the CDR3: TGTGCCAGCAGCCTCAGACAGGGAGTCTCTGGAAACACCATATATTTT.

This clonotype was counted a few times. The genes are TRBV3-1 and TRBJ2-7; 7 bases are shared with TRBD2. The V segment lost 1 base and the J segment 3 bases; nucleotides outside the gene matches: 6. CDR1 is LGHDT and CDR2 is YNNKEL in the germline V gene (reference sequence). The CDR3 length is 15 residues. CDR3 nucleotide sequence: TGTGCCAGCAGCCAAGGACTAGCCCCTCACTACGAGCAGTACTTC. This sequence encodes CASSQGLAPHYEQYF.

This chain joins TRBV20-1 and TRBJ2-4; 15 positions match TRBD2. This CDR3 is built from 17 residues. Germline assignment: CDR1 DFQATT and CDR2 SNEGSKA (reference sequence). V gave up 5 bases and J gave up 7 bases; unmatched junction bases: 12. The CDR3 spells CSAGGGLAGGIGNIQYF. DNA of the CDR3: TGCAGTGCTGGGGGGGGACTAGCGGGAGGCATAGGGAACATTCAGTACTTC.

This chain connects TRBV5-1 to TRBJ2-6, with unresolved D. The germline gives CDR1 SGHRS, CDR2 YFSETQ. The CDR3 consists of 17 residues. V was trimmed by 3 bases and J by 2 bases, leaving 15 bases between them. CDR3 region: CASSSDKDGPGANVLTF. In DNA form, the CDR3 reads TGCGCCAGCAGCTCCGACAAAGACGGACCTGGGGCCAACGTCCTGACTTTC.

This clonotype was counted only a few times. The CDR3 loop is CASSGDNKNIQYF. As DNA, the CDR3 is TGCGCCAGCAGTGGGGACAACAAAAACATTCAGTACTTC. This chain links TRBV10-2 with TRBJ2-4; weak D call: TRBD1 (6 bases). In germline, CDR1 is WSHSY, CDR2 SAAADI. The V gene lost 4 bases and the J gene lost 3 bases, with 7 bases spanning the gap. CDR3 length: 13 residues.

This clonotype was found a few times. The V and J genes are TRBV5-1 and TRBJ2-1, with D unresolved. Germline loops: CDR1 SGHRS, CDR2 YFSETQ. The CDR3 loop spans 18 amino acids. The V end was cut by 2 bases, the J end by 0 bases, with 18 bases between. The CDR3 loop is CASSLKDSFISSYNEQFF. CDR3 DNA sequence: TGCGCCAGCAGCTTAAAAGACTCCTTCATAAGCTCCTACAATGAGCAGTTCTTC.

This clonotype came up many times. This chain joins TRBV12-3 or TRBV12-4 and TRBJ2-1; tentatively, D is TRBD1 (5 bases). With 1 base removed from V and 3 bases from J, the gap between germline ends came to 10 bases. The CDR3 extends over 15 amino acids. The CDR3 here is CASSLGGAGYNEQFF. CDR3 DNA: TGTGCCAGCAGTTTAGGTGGGGCCGGCTACAATGAGCAGTTCTTC.

V gene TRBV28 combines with J gene TRBJ1-6, with D perhaps TRBD1 (5 bases). Trimming took 3 bases from V and 0 from J, leaving 18 bases between them. Germline V gene sequence: CDR1 MDHEN, CDR2 SYDVKM. This CDR3 spans 19 amino acids. The CDR3 nucleotides are TGTGCCAGCAGTTTTCGGCCAGGGAAATATAGCTCCTATAATTCACCCCTCCACTTT. Amino acid sequence: CASSFRPGKYSSYNSPLHF.

Of note for this clonotype: Its ends do not fully match the called genes, so a read error is possible. This rearrangement joins TRBV27 to TRBJ2-1, with 9 bases fitting TRBD2. CDR3 length: 16 residues. Germline assignment: CDR1 MNHEY and CDR2 SMNVEV (reference sequence). The CDR3 here is CASSLGAGGHFDEQSF. In DNA, the CDR3 is TGTGCCAGCAGTTTAGGGGCGGGAGGGCATTTCGATGAGCAGTCCTTC.

This clonotype was observed a few times. The chain uses TRBV20-1 and TRBJ2-5; TRBD1 matches at 10 bases. V was pared by 3 bases and J by 4 bases, with 14 bases of the junction left unmatched. CDR3 size: 17 residues. The V gene's germline CDR1 is DFQATT and CDR2 SNEGSKA (reference sequence). The CDR3 sequence is CSASLLPGTGVGETQYF. CDR3 nucleotide sequence: TGCAGTGCTAGTTTACTTCCCGGGACAGGGGTAGGAGAGACCCAGTACTTC.

Details on this clonotype: It may be a read error: a sequence one base away is much more abundant. Because it lacks the conserved phenylalanine or tryptophan at the end, this CDR3 is likely a read error. This rearrangement joins TRBV7-9 to TRBJ1-1; D is undetermined. Germline V lookup: CDR1 SEHNR, CDR2 FQNEAQ (reference sequence). The CDR3 sequence is 12 residues long. Trimming stripped 5 bases from V and 3 bases from J, with 7 bases between. CDR3 coding DNA: TGTGCCAGCAGCATCGGGGACACTGAAGCTTTCTTA. This codes for CASSIGDTEAFL.

This clonotype has more than one count but fewer than ten. The rearrangement joins TRBV28 to TRBJ2-5; 10 bases map to TRBD2. The junction had 13 bases not matched to a gene; V was cut back by 5 bases and J by 4 bases. Germline V gene data show CDR1 as MDHEN and CDR2 as SYDVKM. CDR3 length equals 17 residues. This CDR3 is CASSVPSGRDTRETQYF. DNA for the CDR3: TGTGCCAGCAGTGTACCCAGCGGGAGGGATACCAGAGAGACCCAGTACTTC.

The rearrangement uses TRBV3-1 and TRBJ1-5; D gene unclear. Trimming removed 8 bases at V and 5 bases at J, with 31 bases between. The CDR3 extends over 19 amino acids. The germline CDR1 and CDR2 sequences are LGHDT and YNNKEL (reference sequence). CDR3 residues: CASCLATFTVLDGHQPQHF. DNA of the CDR3: TGTGCCAGCTGTTTAGCGACTTTCACCGTCTTGGACGGTCATCAGCCCCAGCATTTT.

This clonotype was found many times. The genes are TRBV7-9 and TRBJ2-1; D is possibly TRBD2 (6 bases). Looked up from germline, CDR1 is SEHNR and CDR2 is FQNEAQ (reference sequence). Trimming took off 0 bases at V and 4 bases at J, with 10 bases between the two ends. This CDR3 contains 15 residues. As DNA, the CDR3 is TGTGCCAGCAGCTTAGCGGGGGGATTTTACAATGAGCAGTTCTTC. This gives the protein CASSLAGGFYNEQFF.

The rearrangement links TRBV5-1 to TRBJ2-7; 7 bases agree with TRBD2. The ends lost 8 bases at V and 3 bases at J; junction bases unmatched: 5. CDR1 SGHRS and CDR2 YFSETQ come from the germline V gene. The CDR3 spans 12 residues. The CDR3 DNA sequence: TGCGCCAGTCGAGCGGGAAACTACGAGCAGTACTTC. It is translated as CASRAGNYEQYF.

This clonotype was found many times. J is TRBJ2-5 and V is TRBV6-2 or TRBV6-3; 10 nucleotides agree with TRBD2. From germline, CDR1 is MNHEY and CDR2 SVGEGT. V gave up 2 bases and J gave up 5 bases; unmatched junction bases: 8. CDR3 length equals 16 residues. The CDR3 bases are TGTGCCAGCAGTTACGAGCTAGCGGGAGTTGTGGAGACCCAGTACTTC. Amino acid sequence: CASSYELAGVVETQYF.

V and J are TRBV4-1 and TRBJ2-1; D unresolved. Germline CDR1 and CDR2: MGHRA and YSYEKL. The CDR3 totals 14 residues. Trimming shortened V by 0 bases and J by 3 bases, and 6 bases separated the two germline ends. CDR3 DNA sequence: TGCGCCAGCAGCCAAGACCCCCGCTACAATGAGCAGTTCTTC. This sequence encodes CASSQDPRYNEQFF.

This clonotype was observed a handful of times. CDR3 nucleotide sequence: TGTGCCAGCAGCCAAGAAGGTATCGGGTTAGGTAACTACGAGCAGTACTTC. Its translation: CASSQEGIGLGNYEQYF. The chain couples TRBV3-1 to TRBJ2-7; D is ambiguous. The germline gives CDR1 LGHDT, CDR2 YNNKEL (reference sequence). The CDR3 contains 17 residues. The germline V and J ends were trimmed by 0 bases and 3 bases, with 18 bases remaining between them.

This clonotype was found many times. The J gene is TRBJ1-6, the V gene TRBV12-3 or TRBV12-4; D perhaps matches TRBD1 (5 bases). Between the trimmed V and J ends, which lost 5 bases and 6 bases, there was a span of 11 bases. CDR3 length: 14 residues. In nucleotides, the CDR3 is TGTGCCAGCAGTGATCGGGGCCGTAATTCACCCCTCCACTTT. As protein: CASSDRGRNSPLHF.

Only a few counts were recorded for this clonotype. The J gene is TRBJ2-1, the V gene TRBV6-5, with D tentatively TRBD1 (6 bases). With 1 base removed from V and 7 bases from J, the gap between germline ends came to 17 bases. Germline loops: CDR1 MNHEY, CDR2 SVGAGI. The CDR3 extends over 16 amino acids. CDR3 DNA: TGTGCCAGCAGTTACTATGGGGGCCCCTCGTTTAATGAGCAGTTCTTC. Translating gives CASSYYGGPSFNEQFF.

At least ten counts were recorded for this clonotype. This chain connects TRBV20-1 to TRBJ1-4; maybe TRBD1 (6 bases). Trimming cost V 3 bases and J 0 bases, with 11 bases left between them. The CDR3 loop spans 15 amino acids. Germline V gene data show CDR1 as DFQATT and CDR2 as SNEGSKA (reference sequence). CDR3 protein: CSASLPGATNEKLFF. The DNA for the CDR3 is TGCAGTGCTAGTCTACCAGGGGCAACTAATGAAAAACTGTTTTTT.

This clonotype has a count of ten or more. The chain has TRBV5-1 and TRBJ2-1; tentative D call: TRBD1 (5 bases). Trimming stripped 0 bases from V and 6 bases from J, with 16 bases between. Per the germline V gene, CDR1 is SGHRS and CDR2 is YFSETQ. The CDR3 is 16 residues long. CDR3 sequence reads: CASSLAWGALANEQFF. DNA for the CDR3: TGCGCCAGCAGCTTGGCCTGGGGCGCATTAGCCAATGAGCAGTTCTTC. The entire variable domain, with the rest obtained from reference TRBV5-1 and TRBJ2-1, is as follows: KAGVTQTPRYLIKTRGQQVTLSCSPISGHRSVSWYQQTPGQGLQFLFEYFSETQRNKGNFPGRFSGRQFSNSRSEMNVSTLELGDSALYLCASSLAWGALANEQFFGPGTRLTVL.